The sequence of this T cell receptor beta chain was determined in a study of cytomegalovirus exposure and HLA in healthy donors. Study results and caveats: The study labeled 150 to 200 TCR beta chains cytomegalovirus-associated.

Despite likely unrecorded immune exposures, the donors were nominally healthy at the time of sampling. The PCR was carried out with 60 Vbeta primers and 13 Jbeta primers. TCRdb's copy holds only in-frame clones and misses some; the assay was immunoSEQ multiplex PCR. The data show about 120,000 clones, 83% seen once. About this clone: Its antigen is undetermined.

Sequencing was carried out using PBMCs. This TCR was recovered from a woman aged 40 to 50 in good health and CMV-seropositive.

This CDR3 reads CASSLRESGSYEQYF. The DNA of the CDR3 is TGCGCCAGCAGCTTGCGAGAAAGTGGCTCCTACGAGCAGTACTTC. The chain has TRBV5-1 and TRBJ2-7; D gene ambiguous. The germline CDR1 and CDR2 sequences are SGHRS and YFSETQ. This CDR3 is 15 amino acids long. V lost 1 base and J 0 bases, leaving 11 bases between the germline ends.